The 3 T cell receptor beta chains reported below all come from one sample, sequenced in a study of neurological immune-mediated disorders. TCRdb re-derived calls from the 5' RACE reads in MiXCR, one entry per CDR3 protein. The table records 15,000 to 20,000 distinct CDR3 sequences, around 10% of them present only once. The material sequenced was CD8+ T cells from blood. These receptors came from a woman in her forties or fifties in good health.

At least ten counts were recorded for this clonotype. The chain recombines TRBV27 with TRBJ1-6; TRBD1 is a possible D gene (6 bases). Germline lookup yields CDR1 MNHEY and CDR2 SMNVEV (reference sequence). This CDR3 spans 16 amino acids. Trimming took off 5 bases at V and 4 bases at J, with 15 bases between the two ends. The chain's CDR3 is CASSQAGQTYNSPLHF. Here the CDR3 DNA reads TGTGCCAGCAGTCAAGCCGGACAGACGTATAATTCACCCCTCCACTTT.

Concerning this clonotype: A much larger clone differs from this one at a single base, so this may be a read error. V and J are TRBV5-8 and TRBJ1-6; D not certain. Per germline, CDR1 SGHTS and CDR2 YDEGEE. The CDR3 length is 18 residues. Here the CDR3 reads CASNLNGMESQYNSPLHF. CDR3 coding DNA: TGTGCCAGCAACTTGAATGGTATGGAGAGCCAATATAATTCACCCCTCCACTTT.

By proportion, this clonotype is medium-sized. The J gene is TRBJ2-1, the V gene TRBV7-9; the match to TRBD2 covers 10 bases. The CDR3 sequence is 15 residues long. V lost 3 bases to trimming and J lost 6 bases; unmatched junction nucleotides: 5. CDR1 SEHNR and CDR2 FQNEAQ come from the germline V gene (reference sequence). DNA of the CDR3: TGTGCCAGCAGCTTTGACCCTAGCGGGGGCAATGAGCAGTTCTTC. Residues: CASSFDPSGGNEQFF.